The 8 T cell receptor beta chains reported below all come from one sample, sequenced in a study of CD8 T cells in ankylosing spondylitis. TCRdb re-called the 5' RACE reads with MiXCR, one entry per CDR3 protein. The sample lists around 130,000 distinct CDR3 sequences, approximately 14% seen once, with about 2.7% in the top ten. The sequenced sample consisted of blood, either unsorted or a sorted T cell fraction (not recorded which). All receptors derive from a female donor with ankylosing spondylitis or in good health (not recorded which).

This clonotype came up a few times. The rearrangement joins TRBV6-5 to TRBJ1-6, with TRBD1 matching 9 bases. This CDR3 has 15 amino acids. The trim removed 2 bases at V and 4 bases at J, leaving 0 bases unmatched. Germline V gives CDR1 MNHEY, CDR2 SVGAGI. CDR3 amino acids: CASSYGQGYNSPLHF. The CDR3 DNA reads TGTGCCAGCAGTTACGGACAGGGGTATAATTCACCCCTCCACTTT.

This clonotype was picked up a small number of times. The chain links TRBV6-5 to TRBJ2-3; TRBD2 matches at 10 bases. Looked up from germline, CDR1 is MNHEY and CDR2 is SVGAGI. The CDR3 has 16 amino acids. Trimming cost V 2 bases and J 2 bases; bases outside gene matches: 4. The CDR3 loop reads CASSYGSGGYTDTQYF. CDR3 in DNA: TGTGCCAGCAGTTACGGTAGCGGGGGGTACACAGATACGCAGTATTTT.

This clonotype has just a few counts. DNA of the CDR3: TGTGCCAGCAGGGGGGCGTCAGTAACTGAAGCTTTCTTT. It codes for CASRGASVTEAFF. This chain uses TRBV7-3 with TRBJ1-1; a weak D match, TRBD1 (6 bases). The length of the CDR3 is 13 residues. CDR1 is SGHTA and CDR2 is FQGTGA in the germline V gene. Trimming shortened V by 6 bases and J by 5 bases, and 13 bases separated the two germline ends.

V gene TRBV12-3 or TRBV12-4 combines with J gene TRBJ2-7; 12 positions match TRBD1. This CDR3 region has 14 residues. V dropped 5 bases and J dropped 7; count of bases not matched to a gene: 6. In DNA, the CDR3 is TGTGCCAGCAGTCCGGGACAGGGGGCGAGGGAGCAGTACTTC. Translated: CASSPGQGAREQYF.

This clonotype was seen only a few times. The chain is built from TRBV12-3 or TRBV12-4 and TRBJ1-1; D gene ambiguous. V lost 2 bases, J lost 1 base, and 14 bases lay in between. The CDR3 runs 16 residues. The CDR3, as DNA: TGTGCCAGCAGTTTACGCGTAGGCATGAAGAACACTGAAGCTTTCTTT. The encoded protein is CASSLRVGMKNTEAFF.

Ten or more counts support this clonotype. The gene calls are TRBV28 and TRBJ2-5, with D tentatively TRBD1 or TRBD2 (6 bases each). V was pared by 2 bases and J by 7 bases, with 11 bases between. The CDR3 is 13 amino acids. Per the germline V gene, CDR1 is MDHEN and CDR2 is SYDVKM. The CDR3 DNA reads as TGTGCCAGCAGTTTAGGGGGCGGGGTGACCCAGTACTTC. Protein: CASSLGGGVTQYF.

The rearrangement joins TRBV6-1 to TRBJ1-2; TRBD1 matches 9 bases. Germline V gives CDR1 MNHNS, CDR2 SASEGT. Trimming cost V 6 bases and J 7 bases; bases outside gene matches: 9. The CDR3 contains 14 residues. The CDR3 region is CASSPGQGIRGYTF. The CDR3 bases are TGTGCCAGCAGCCCCGGACAGGGGATACGTGGCTACACCTTC.

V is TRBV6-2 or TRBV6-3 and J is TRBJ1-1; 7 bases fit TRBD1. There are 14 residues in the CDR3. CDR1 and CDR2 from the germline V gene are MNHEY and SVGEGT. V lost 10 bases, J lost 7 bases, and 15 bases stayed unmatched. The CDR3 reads CATNEWRGHSEAFF. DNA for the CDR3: TGTGCCACCAACGAGTGGAGGGGGCATAGTGAAGCTTTCTTT.